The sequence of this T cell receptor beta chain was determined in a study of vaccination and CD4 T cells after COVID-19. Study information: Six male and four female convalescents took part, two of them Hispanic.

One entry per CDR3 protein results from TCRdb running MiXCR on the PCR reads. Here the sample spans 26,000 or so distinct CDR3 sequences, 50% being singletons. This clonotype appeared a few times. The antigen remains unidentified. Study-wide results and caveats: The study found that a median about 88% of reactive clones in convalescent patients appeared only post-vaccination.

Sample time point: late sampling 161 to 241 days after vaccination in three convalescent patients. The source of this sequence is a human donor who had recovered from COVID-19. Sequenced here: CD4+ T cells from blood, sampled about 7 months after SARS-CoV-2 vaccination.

CDR3 in DNA: TGCAGTGCCAAACTAGCGGGGAACACAGATACGCAGTATTTT. Amino acid sequence: CSAKLAGNTDTQYF. This sequence joins TRBV20-1 and TRBJ2-3, with 10 bases matching TRBD2. The CDR3 has 14 amino acids. Germline V gene lookup returns CDR1 DFQATT and CDR2 SNEGSKA (reference sequence). The J segment lost 2 bases and the V segment lost 6 bases, leaving 5 bases of the junction unmatched.